This note documents a single T cell receptor beta chain sequence. V shed 0 bases and J shed 6 bases, with 13 bases lying between them. CDR3 size: 15 residues. CDR1 is SGHDT and CDR2 is YYEEEE in the germline V gene. The sample belongs to a study of cytomegalovirus exposure and HLA in healthy donors. The PCR employed 60 Vbeta primers together with 13 Jbeta primers. The method was immunoSEQ multiplex PCR; TCRdb's version includes in-frame clones alone and lacks a portion of them. The sample has about 110,000 clones; roughly three quarters are singletons. Source material: PBMCs. This TCR was sampled from a man aged 35-49 years in good health and CMV-seropositive. This chain joins TRBV5-6 and TRBJ1-5; the D gene is possibly TRBD1 (6 bases). The CDR3 DNA sequence: TGTGCCAGCAGCTTGGGGGCAGGGGCGGGTCAGCCCCAGCATTTT. Encoded protein: CASSLGAGAGQPQHF.